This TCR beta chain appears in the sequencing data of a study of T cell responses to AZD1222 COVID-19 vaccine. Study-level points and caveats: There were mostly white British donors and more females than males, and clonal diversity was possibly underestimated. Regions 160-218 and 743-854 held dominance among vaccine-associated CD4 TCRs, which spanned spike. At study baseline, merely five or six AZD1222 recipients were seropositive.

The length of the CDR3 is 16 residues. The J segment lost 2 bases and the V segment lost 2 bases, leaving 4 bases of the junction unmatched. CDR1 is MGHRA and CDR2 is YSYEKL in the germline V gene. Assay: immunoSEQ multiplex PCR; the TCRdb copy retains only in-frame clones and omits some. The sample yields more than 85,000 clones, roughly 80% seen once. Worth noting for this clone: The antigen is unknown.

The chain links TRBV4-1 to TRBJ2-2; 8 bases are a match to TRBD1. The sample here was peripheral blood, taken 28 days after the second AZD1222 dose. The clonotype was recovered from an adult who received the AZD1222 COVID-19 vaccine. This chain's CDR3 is CASSQWTGSNTGELFF. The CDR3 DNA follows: TGCGCCAGCAGCCAATGGACAGGGTCTAACACCGGGGAGCTGTTTTTT.